Shown below are 26 T cell receptor beta chains from a single sample sequenced in a study of blood T cell repertoires in COVID-19. Assay used: immunoSEQ multiplex PCR; TCRdb lists only in-frame clones, some missing. This sample has about 340,000 clones, with approximately 90% found just once. Sequencing input: peripheral blood. The receptors stem from a woman aged 18-29 years who had recovered from COVID-19.

The V and J genes are TRBV4-3 and TRBJ1-1; maybe TRBD1 (6 bases). V lost 2 bases to trimming and J lost 1 base, with 11 bases between them. This CDR3 has 15 residues. In germline, CDR1 is LGHNA, CDR2 YSLEER. The CDR3 DNA is TGCGCCAGCAGCCAAAACAGGGTGGAGAACACTGAAGCTTTCTTT. Protein sequence: CASSQNRVENTEAFF.

The V and J genes are TRBV27 and TRBJ2-1, with 8 nucleotides matching TRBD2. The CDR3 length is 16 residues. The V segment lost 4 bases and the J segment 2 bases; nucleotides outside the gene matches: 7. CDR1 and CDR2 from the germline V gene are MNHEY and SMNVEV (reference sequence). This CDR3 is CASSSPSGRAYNEQFF. The CDR3, as DNA: TGTGCCAGCAGTTCCCCATCCGGGAGGGCCTACAATGAGCAGTTCTTC.

This chain joins TRBV4-3 and TRBJ2-3, with 8 bases identical to TRBD2. CDR1 is LGHNA and CDR2 is YSLEER in the germline V gene. Trimming cost V 0 bases and J 3 bases; bases outside gene matches: 8. CDR3 length: 17 residues. CDR3 loop: CASSQDQGTGGTDTQYF. In DNA form, the CDR3 reads TGCGCCAGCAGCCAAGATCAAGGGACGGGAGGGACAGATACGCAGTATTTT.

The DNA for the CDR3 is TGTGCCAGCTCACCCCAGCGGACCAAGACCCAGTACTTC. This translates into CASSPQRTKTQYF. The J gene is TRBJ2-5, the V gene TRBV18; tentative D call: TRBD2 (5 bases). The CDR3 has 13 amino acids. V gave up 3 bases and J gave up 6 bases, with 11 bases separating them. Germline V gene lookup returns CDR1 KGHSH and CDR2 LQKENI.

V usage is TRBV11-2 and J usage is TRBJ2-1; 14 nucleotides line up with TRBD2. In germline, CDR1 is SGHAT, CDR2 FQNNGV. The V segment lost 3 bases and the J segment 7 bases; nucleotides outside the gene matches: 11. The CDR3 covers 18 residues. The CDR3 protein is CASSFSGTSGRGENEQFF. The CDR3 coding sequence is TGTGCCAGCAGCTTCTCCGGGACTAGCGGGAGAGGGGAAAATGAGCAGTTCTTC. Full variable domain (rest looked up from reference TRBV11-2 and TRBJ2-1): EAGVAQSPRYKIIEKRQSVAFWCNPISGHATLYWYQQILGQGPKLLIQFQNNGVVDDSQLPKDRFSAERLKGVDSTLKIQPAKLEDSAVYLCASSFSGTSGRGENEQFFGPGTRLTVL.

The V gene is TRBV30, the J gene TRBJ1-5; 7 bases are a match to TRBD1. The CDR3 covers 14 residues. Germline V CDR1 and CDR2: GTSNPN, SVGIG (reference sequence). V lost 1 base and J lost 1; bases outside the gene matches: 1. CDR3 loop: CAWSADRSNQPQHF. In DNA form, the CDR3 reads TGTGCCTGGAGTGCGGACAGGAGCAATCAGCCCCAGCATTTT.

This clone was seen just once. The gene calls are TRBV19 and TRBJ1-1; 7 nucleotides line up with TRBD1. This CDR3 has 12 residues. V gave up 3 bases and J gave up 12 bases; unmatched junction bases: 7. CDR1 LNHDA and CDR2 SQIVND come from the germline V gene (reference sequence). The CDR3 spells CASSIEGGRTFF. The CDR3 DNA reads as TGTGCCAGTAGTATCGAAGGGGGCCGGACTTTCTTT.

This chain connects TRBV18 to TRBJ1-3; 8 bases line up with TRBD1. V shed 1 base, J shed 0 bases, and the junction held 2 bases outside the gene matches. CDR3 length equals 16 residues. Germline CDR1 and CDR2: KGHSH and LQKENI. CDR3 protein: CASSPRDRSSGNTIYF. The CDR3 region has the DNA TGTGCCAGCTCACCACGGGACAGGTCCTCTGGAAACACCATATATTTT.

V usage is TRBV2 and J usage is TRBJ2-3, with 8 nucleotides matching TRBD2. This CDR3 contains 16 residues. Germline V gene data show CDR1 as SNHLY and CDR2 as FYNNEI. V lost 3 bases and J lost 1; bases outside the gene matches: 6. The CDR3 bases are TGTGCCAGCAGTGATTTTCTAGCGGGCCGCACAGATACGCAGTATTTT. This gives the protein CASSDFLAGRTDTQYF.

V gene TRBV19 combines with J gene TRBJ1-2, with a tentative D call TRBD1 (5 bases). Between the trimmed V and J ends, which lost 11 bases and 2 bases, there was a span of 27 bases. The germline CDR1 and CDR2 sequences are LNHDA and SQIVND (reference sequence). The CDR3 contains 17 residues. This chain's CDR3 is CAESIPGGGSANYGYTF. The CDR3 DNA reads as TGTGCCGAAAGTATCCCGGGGGGGGGTTCCGCAAACTATGGCTACACCTTC. Drawing the rest from reference TRBV19 and TRBJ1-2, the complete variable domain is DGGITQSPKYLFRKEGQNVTLSCEQNLNHDAMYWYRQDPGQGLRLIYYSQIVNDFQKGDIAEGYSVSREKKESFPLTVTSAQKNPTAFYLCAESIPGGGSANYGYTFGSGTRLTVV.

V gene TRBV5-5 combines with J gene TRBJ2-5; 12 bases match TRBD1. Germline assignment: CDR1 SGHKS and CDR2 YYEKEE (reference sequence). J was trimmed by 2 bases and V by 4 bases; bases with no gene match: 3. The CDR3 sequence is 15 residues long. The CDR3 loop reads CASSGTGGWQETQYF. CDR3 nucleotides: TGTGCCAGCAGCGGGACAGGGGGCTGGCAAGAGACCCAGTACTTC. Supplemented by reference TRBV5-5 and TRBJ2-5, the full variable domain reads DAGVTQSPTHLIKTRGQQVTLRCSPISGHKSVSWYQQVLGQGPQFIFQYYEKEERGRGNFPDRFSARQFPNYSSELNVNALLLGDSALYLCASSGTGGWQETQYFGPGTRLLVL.

This chain connects TRBV11-3 to TRBJ2-5; TRBD2 is a possible D gene (6 bases). V was pared by 3 bases and J by 4 bases, with 9 bases between. Germline V gene data show CDR1 as SGHNT and CDR2 as YENEEA. The CDR3 has 13 amino acids. The CDR3 spells CASSFRGRETQYF. In DNA, the CDR3 is TGTGCCAGCAGCTTTCGGGGGAGAGAGACCCAGTACTTC.

The chain joins TRBV2 to TRBJ2-7; TRBD2 aligns across 14 bases. Germline CDR1 is SNHLY and CDR2 is FYNNEI. This CDR3 is built from 16 residues. With 6 bases clipped from V and 4 bases from J, the junction kept 8 bases outside the gene matches. CDR3 sequence (DNA): TGTGCCAGCAGAGTGGGACTAGCGGGGGCATATTACGAGCAGTACGTC. It specifies CASRVGLAGAYYEQYV.

The chain carries TRBV7-6 and TRBJ2-1; TRBD1 agrees at 8 bases. Germline V gene data show CDR1 as SGHVS and CDR2 as FNYEAQ. The CDR3 has 15 residues. V lost 5 bases, J lost 0 bases, and 3 bases stayed unmatched. In nucleotides, the CDR3 is TGTGCCAGCAGCCGGGGACAGGACTCCTACAATGAGCAGTTCTTC. It codes for CASSRGQDSYNEQFF.

The gene calls are TRBV9 and TRBJ2-3; 14 bases fit TRBD2. From germline, CDR1 is SGDLS and CDR2 YYNGEE. The V and J ends lost 2 bases and 4 bases, in that order; junction bases with no gene match: 3. This CDR3 is built from 16 residues. The CDR3 is CASSVGLAGGSDTQYF. The CDR3 region has the DNA TGTGCCAGCAGCGTTGGACTAGCGGGAGGATCAGATACGCAGTATTTT.

The chain recombines TRBV19 with TRBJ2-5; D uncertain. V lost 6 bases, J lost 5 bases, and 10 bases lay in between. The CDR3 is 12 residues long. The germline V gene encodes CDR1 LNHDA and CDR2 SQIVND (reference sequence). CDR3 in amino acids: CASSQRGETQYF. Written as DNA, the CDR3 is TGTGCCAGTAGCCAGCGTGGGGAGACCCAGTACTTC.

This chain links TRBV27 with TRBJ2-5; D is ambiguous. Between the trimmed V and J ends, which lost 5 bases and 0 bases, there was a span of 10 bases. CDR1 MNHEY and CDR2 SMNVEV come from the germline V gene (reference sequence). This CDR3 region has 14 residues. This CDR3 reads CASSPVGDQETQYF. The CDR3 coding sequence is TGTGCCAGCAGTCCCGTCGGAGACCAAGAGACCCAGTACTTC.

The chain has TRBV6-6 and TRBJ2-3; 10 positions agree with TRBD2. Germline assignment: CDR1 MNHNY and CDR2 SVGAGI (reference sequence). The length of the CDR3 is 16 residues. Germline trimming cut 6 bases from V and 4 bases from J; bases unmatched to any gene: 10. The CDR3 region is CASSILAGVEADTQYF. CDR3 nucleotides: TGTGCCAGCAGCATCCTAGCGGGAGTAGAGGCAGATACGCAGTATTTT.

This clone has a single count. V usage is TRBV4-3 and J usage is TRBJ2-2, with 10 bases that match TRBD1. The V and J ends lost 3 bases and 7 bases, in that order; junction bases with no gene match: 14. The length of the CDR3 is 18 residues. Germline CDR1 LGHNA, CDR2 YSLEER. The DNA for the CDR3 is TGCGCCAGCAGCCACCACCCTCGGGACAGGGGCTTTGGCGGGGAGCTGTTTTTT. Its translation is CASSHHPRDRGFGGELFF.

The chain combines TRBV28 with TRBJ1-1, with a weak D call TRBD1 (5 bases). The germline V gene encodes CDR1 MDHEN and CDR2 SYDVKM. This CDR3 has 15 residues. V was trimmed by 3 bases and J by 6 bases, leaving 17 bases between them. CDR3 DNA: TGTGCCAGCAGTTTTTCCCAGGGTATAGGCGCTGAAGCTTTCTTT. It yields the protein CASSFSQGIGAEAFF.

This clone was seen once. This chain links TRBV9 with TRBJ2-3; 11 nucleotides line up with TRBD2. This CDR3 comprises 15 residues. The V gene end was trimmed by 0 bases and the J gene end by 8 bases; junction bases not matched to a gene: 5. CDR1 is SGDLS and CDR2 is YYNGEE in the germline V gene. CDR3 sequence: CASSVEGLADRTQYF. CDR3 in DNA: TGTGCCAGCAGCGTAGAGGGACTAGCGGACCGTACGCAGTATTTT.

This sequence joins TRBV7-8 and TRBJ1-2; 11 nucleotides agree with TRBD1. The CDR3 runs to 19 residues. J lost 3 bases, V lost 1 base, and 13 bases had no gene match. Germline V gene data show CDR1 as SGHVS and CDR2 as FQNEAQ. The CDR3 DNA is TGTGCCAGCAGCTTAGGGGGAACCGGGACAGGGGGTTTGCACTATGGCTACACCTTC. Its protein is CASSLGGTGTGGLHYGYTF.

The chain joins TRBV14 to TRBJ1-2; 7 bases are shared with TRBD1. This CDR3 contains 12 residues. CDR1 and CDR2 (germline): SGHDN, FVKESK. The junction had 4 bases not matched to a gene; V was cut back by 4 bases and J by 8 bases. The CDR3 loop is CASSRQGDGYTF. The DNA of the CDR3 is TGTGCCAGCAGCCGACAGGGTGACGGCTACACCTTC.

The rearrangement links TRBV6-1 to TRBJ1-3, with 7 bases that match TRBD1. The CDR3 spans 16 residues. The V gene's germline CDR1 is MNHNS and CDR2 SASEGT. V trimming: 4 bases; J trimming: 0 bases; junction bases outside the gene matches: 6. As DNA, the CDR3 is TGTGCCAGCAGTGCGGAGGACAGGATCTCTGGAAACACCATATATTTT. It is translated as CASSAEDRISGNTIYF.

This clone was counted a few times. CDR3 in DNA: TGTGCCAGCAGTTTCCGACTAGGCCTATACAATGAGCAGTTCTTC. Encoded protein: CASSFRLGLYNEQFF. The chain combines TRBV27 with TRBJ2-1; tentative D call: TRBD2 (6 bases). Between the trimmed V and J ends, which lost 3 bases and 4 bases, there was a span of 13 bases. The CDR3 loop spans 15 amino acids. Germline V gene lookup returns CDR1 MNHEY and CDR2 SMNVEV (reference sequence).

The V call is TRBV29-1, the J call TRBJ1-2; no clear D. V dropped 3 bases and J dropped 6 bases, with 17 bases sitting between them. Germline CDR1 and CDR2: SQVTM and ANQGSEA. The CDR3 has 14 residues. The CDR3 sequence is CSVDETAEKHGYTF. DNA for the CDR3: TGCAGCGTTGACGAAACCGCCGAGAAACATGGCTACACCTTC.